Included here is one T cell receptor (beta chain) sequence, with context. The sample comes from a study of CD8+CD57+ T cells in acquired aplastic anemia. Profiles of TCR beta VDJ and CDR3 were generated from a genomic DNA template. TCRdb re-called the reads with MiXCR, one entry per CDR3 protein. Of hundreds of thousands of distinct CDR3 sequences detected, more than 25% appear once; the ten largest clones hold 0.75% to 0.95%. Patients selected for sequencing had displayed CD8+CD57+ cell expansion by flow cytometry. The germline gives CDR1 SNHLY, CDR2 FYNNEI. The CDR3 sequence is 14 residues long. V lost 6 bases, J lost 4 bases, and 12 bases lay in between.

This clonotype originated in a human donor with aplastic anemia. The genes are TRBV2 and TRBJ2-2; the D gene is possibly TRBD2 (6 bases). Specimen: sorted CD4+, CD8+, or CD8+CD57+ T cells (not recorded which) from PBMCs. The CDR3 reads CASSLMRGTGELFF. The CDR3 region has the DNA TGTGCCAGCAGCCTCATGCGGGGCACCGGGGAGCTGTTTTTT.